This is a list of T cell receptor beta chains from one sample in a study of OX40 agonist ivuxolimab in advanced cancers. Using immunoSEQ multiplex PCR, the repertoire was profiled, and TCRdb retains in-frame clones only, with some absent. This table has about 88,000 clones, about 87% appearing once. This specimen consisted of CD4+ or CD8+ T cells sorted from blood, obtained in a trial of the OX40 agonist ivuxolimab. The source is an adult with an advanced solid tumor such as melanoma, head and neck, liver or kidney cancer. The CDR3 runs from the conserved cysteine through the conserved F or W. A D gene is named only where the DNA matches it firmly. Size values are once, few and many counts, or a class for expanded clones, and some rows have none.

D gene	clone size	CDR3 length	V gene	J gene	CDR3 DNA	CDR3 protein
-	-	13	TRBV5-1	TRBJ1-6	TGCGCCAGCAGCTGGACAAGTAATTCACCCCTCCACTTT	CASSWTSNSPLHF
TRBD1	-	18	TRBV27	TRBJ2-6	TGTGCCAGCAGTTTATCGAGGGGGCACACCTCTGGGGCCAACGTCCTGACTTTC	CASSLSRGHTSGANVLTF
-	-	12	TRBV19	TRBJ2-1	TGTGCCAGTATGGGGACCTACAATGAGCAGTTCTTC	CASMGTYNEQFF
-	once	15	TRBV7-2	TRBJ2-2	TGTGCCAGCAGCCGACGGGACCCGACCTCCGGGGAGCTGTTTTTT	CASSRRDPTSGELFF
-	-	15	TRBV4-1	TRBJ1-2	TGCGCCAGCAGCCAAGAAACAGGGAGGTTGCGTGGCTACACCTTC	CASSQETGRLRGYTF
TRBD1	-	15	TRBV2	TRBJ1-3	TGTGCCAGCAGCCCCGGGACAGGAATAGGGAACACCATATATTTT	CASSPGTGIGNTIYF
-	-	13	TRBV6-5	TRBJ2-2	TGTGCCAGCAGCCCCAGGGGCCCCGGGGAGCTGTTTTTT	CASSPRGPGELFF
-	-	14	TRBV21-1	TRBJ1-2	TGTGCCAGTCGCAATGATTCCGGGACAGGGGGCTACACCTTC	CASRNDSGTGGYTF
-	-	14	TRBV6-5	TRBJ1-2	TGTGCCAGCAGTCGGGGACAACCTAACTATGGCTACACCTTC	CASSRGQPNYGYTF
TRBD2	-	15	TRBV9	TRBJ2-1	TGTGCCAGCAGCCCCCGACTAGCGGCCTACAATGAGCAGTTCTTC	CASSPRLAAYNEQFF
-	-	14	TRBV11-2	TRBJ2-3	TGTGCCAGCAGCCCCCCGGGTAGTCCAGATACGCAGTATTTT	CASSPPGSPDTQYF
-	few	13	TRBV7-2	TRBJ1-6	TGTGCCAGCAGCTTAGCATGGGCTTCACCCCTCCACTTT	CASSLAWASPLHF
TRBD1	-	15	TRBV7-3	TRBJ2-1	TGTGCCAGCAGGCGTACAGGGGGCTCCTACAATGAGCAGTTCTTC	CASRRTGGSYNEQFF
-	-	15	TRBV7-6	TRBJ1-1	TGTGCCAGCACTTCGACGACAGCCATGAACACTGAAGCTTTCTTT	CASTSTTAMNTEAFF
-	few	13	TRBV19	TRBJ2-1	TGTGCCAGTAGTGCGGGACTCCACAATGAGCAGTTCTTC	CASSAGLHNEQFF
-	-	14	TRBV5-4	TRBJ1-2	TGTGCCAGCAGCTTAGGGACCCGCAACTATGGCTACACCTTC	CASSLGTRNYGYTF
-	-	13	TRBV7-2	TRBJ2-3	TGTGCCAGCAGCTCGCTAGCTACAGATACGCAGTATTTT	CASSSLATDTQYF
TRBD2	-	15	TRBV9	TRBJ2-2	TGTGCCAGCAGCGTAGTAGCGGGGAGCACCGGGGAGCTGTTTTTT	CASSVVAGSTGELFF
TRBD1	once	15	TRBV6-5	TRBJ1-5	TGTGCCAGCAGTTATCAGGGGGGGGGCAATCAGCCCCAGCATTTT	CASSYQGGGNQPQHF
TRBD1	-	15	TRBV6-5	TRBJ2-3	TGTGCCAGCAGTTGGGACAGAACTAGCACAGATACGCAGTATTTT	CASSWDRTSTDTQYF